The sequence of this T cell receptor (beta chain) was determined in a study of blood T cell repertoires in COVID-19. The count of this clone is one. In the authors' methods: Amplified reference gene primers provided the basis for estimating nucleated cell counts. Profiling relied on immunoSEQ multiplex PCR, and the TCRdb table lists in-frame clones only, not all of them. The D gene and trimming were derived from the DNA, and the V and J assignments and clone size from that table. Among roughly 150,000 clones listed, about nine tenths were seen once. J gave up 5 bases and V 6 bases, and 9 bases lay outside the gene matches. CDR3 size: 14 residues. In germline, CDR1 is MNHEY, CDR2 SMNVEV (reference sequence).

The chain joins TRBV27 to TRBJ1-2, with 7 positions matching TRBD1. Sequencing used peripheral blood. The receptor comes from an elderly woman with acute or convalescent COVID-19. In DNA form, the CDR3 reads TGTGCCAGCAGCCCTGGACAGGTCCTATATGGCTACACCTTC. This sequence encodes CASSPGQVLYGYTF.